Listed below are T cell receptor beta chains from one sample, sequenced in a study of blood T cell repertoires in COVID-19. Only in-frame clones appear in the TCRdb table, and some are missing; sequencing was by immunoSEQ multiplex PCR. The repertoire holds tens of thousands of clones, with roughly 79% as singletons. Sequenced material: peripheral blood. The receptors stem from a woman of 80 years or more with acute or convalescent COVID-19. Both conserved end residues are part of each CDR3. The order of the fields is J gene, D gene, clone size, V gene, CDR3 DNA, CDR3 protein. D genes are given only for firm matches. A clone size is listed for some rows: how often the clone was seen (once, few, many), or a class if it is expanded.

TRBJ2-1 NA NA TRBV10-2 TGCGCCAGCAGTGAAATGCGCTCCTACAATGAGCAGTTCTTC CASSEMRSYNEQFF
TRBJ2-5 TRBD1 NA TRBV2 TGTGCCAGCAGTGCGGGACAGGGAGAGACCCAGTACTTC CASSAGQGETQYF
TRBJ1-1 NA NA TRBV19 TGTGCCAGTAGCACCCGCGGGGGTGGCAATCGTATCACTGAAGCTTTCTTT CASSTRGGGNRITEAFF
TRBJ2-4 TRBD2 once TRBV6-1 TGTGCCAGCAGTGAAGCGACTAGCGGAAACATTCAGTACTTC CASSEATSGNIQYF
TRBJ2-2 NA NA TRBV30 TGTGCCTCCCCGTTGGGGCAACCCGCGAACACCGGGGAGCTGTTTTTT CASPLGQPANTGELFF
TRBJ2-3 NA NA TRBV27 TGTGCCAGCAGTTTAACCGGACTCGTGCAGTATTTT CASSLTGLVQYF
TRBJ2-1 TRBD2 NA TRBV27 TGTGCCAGCAGTTTAAGGACTAGCGGACAGAGGGGCGAGCAGTTCTTC CASSLRTSGQRGEQFF
TRBJ2-7 NA NA TRBV18 TGTGCCAGCTCACCACCGGGCACGGTAGCGGCCTCCTACGAGCAGTACTTC CASSPPGTVAASYEQYF
TRBJ1-1 TRBD1 NA TRBV11-2 TGTGCCAGCAGTTTCGACAGGGTCACTGAAGCTTTCTTT CASSFDRVTEAFF
TRBJ2-1 TRBD2 NA TRBV10-3 TGTGCCATCAGATCGGGGACTAGCGGGAGGGGGAGGAGCAATGAGCAGTTCTTC CAIRSGTSGRGRSNEQFF
TRBJ2-2 NA NA TRBV5-1 TGCGCCAGCAGCCCGCAAGCTACGGCGAACACCGGGGAGCTGTTTTTT CASSPQATANTGELFF
TRBJ1-3 NA NA TRBV18 TGTGCCAGCTCACCCGGGGTCCTCTCTGGAAACACCATATATTTT CASSPGVLSGNTIYF
TRBJ2-1 TRBD2 NA TRBV30 TGTGCCTGGAGTGGAGCGGGGCCTATAAATGAGCAGTTCTTC CAWSGAGPINEQFF
TRBJ2-1 NA NA TRBV7-8 TGTGCCAGCAGCTTAGCATACAACAATGAGCAGTTCTTC CASSLAYNNEQFF
TRBJ1-2 NA NA TRBV25-1 TGTGCCAGCAGTGAACAGGACATTTATGGCTACACCTTC CASSEQDIYGYTF
TRBJ2-3 NA once TRBV19 TGTGCCAGTAGTACTACAGGGCTCTACACAGATACGCAGTATTTT CASSTTGLYTDTQYF
TRBJ2-5 NA NA TRBV19 TGTGCCAGTAAGGAGAGGCGGGTCGGGGAGACCCAGTACTTC CASKERRVGETQYF
TRBJ1-5 NA few TRBV2 TGTGCCAGCCTCTTGGAGGGAGGTCAGCCCCAGCATTTT CASLLEGGQPQHF
TRBJ2-1 NA NA TRBV12-3/TRBV12-4 TGTGCCAGCAGTTTGAGCGGGCGGAATGAGCAGTTCTTC CASSLSGRNEQFF
TRBJ1-2 NA NA TRBV30 TGTGCCTGGACAGGGGCCTATGGCTACACCTTC CAWTGAYGYTF
TRBJ2-7 TRBD1 NA TRBV10-1 TGCGCCATACGGACAGGGGCACCTGTCTCCTACGAGCAGTACTTC CAIRTGAPVSYEQYF
TRBJ2-3 NA NA TRBV2 TGTGCCAGCAGGAGAAGTCCACCTATTTCAGATACGCAGTATTTT CASRRSPPISDTQYF
TRBJ2-1 NA NA TRBV5-1 TGCGCCAGCAGCTCAGACAGCAGCTCCTACAATGAGCAGTTCTTC CASSSDSSSYNEQFF
TRBJ2-7 TRBD2 once TRBV30 TGTGCCTGGAGCGGAGCGGGGACCTACGAGCAGTACTTC CAWSGAGTYEQYF
TRBJ2-1 NA NA TRBV11-3 TGTGCCAGCAGCTTAGATCTGGGAGACAATGAGCAGTTCTTC CASSLDLGDNEQFF
TRBJ2-3 TRBD2 NA TRBV7-2 TGTGCCAGCAGCTTCCCCCCGGGAGGTACTAGCACAGATACGCAGTATTTT CASSFPPGGTSTDTQYF
TRBJ1-5 TRBD1 NA TRBV3-1/TRBV3-2 TGTGCCAGCAGCCAAGATGGACAGGGAGGGGAACAGCCCCAGCATTTT CASSQDGQGGEQPQHF
TRBJ2-6 TRBD1 once TRBV28 TGTGCCTCGCACCGGACAGGGGTTGTCTCTGGGGCCAACGTCCTGACTTTC CASHRTGVVSGANVLTF
TRBJ1-1 NA NA TRBV11-2 TGTGCCAGCAGCCCCCGGGACATGAACACTGAAGCTTTCTTT CASSPRDMNTEAFF
TRBJ1-4 TRBD1 NA TRBV7-6 TGTGCCAGCAGCTTAGGACAGGGCAAGGAAAAACTGTTTTTT CASSLGQGKEKLFF
TRBJ2-2 TRBD2 NA TRBV7-7 TGTGCCAGCAGCTCTAGCGGCCGGAACACCGGGGAGCTGTTTTTT CASSSSGRNTGELFF
TRBJ1-6 NA NA TRBV2 TGTGCCAGCCAGTATAATTCACCCCTCCACTTT CASQYNSPLHF
TRBJ2-1 TRBD2 NA TRBV18 TGTGCCAGCTCACCCCCCTCCGGACTAGCTAAAGTTAATGAGCAGTTCTTC CASSPPSGLAKVNEQFF
TRBJ2-5 NA few TRBV14 TGTGCCAGCAGCCAAGTCTGGGCCAGGCAAGAGACCCAGTACTTC CASSQVWARQETQYF
TRBJ2-3 TRBD2 few TRBV4-1 TGCGCCAGCAGCCAAGATTCCCCTAGCGGGAGGACCGATACGCAGTATTTT CASSQDSPSGRTDTQYF
TRBJ2-1 TRBD2 NA TRBV30 TGTGCCTGGAAGCTGGGACTAGCGGGAGGGAGTGTGAGGTACAATGAGCAGTTCTTC CAWKLGLAGGSVRYNEQFF
TRBJ1-1 TRBD1 NA TRBV28 TGTGCCAGCAGCACAGGGGGAACAACGAACACTGAAGCTTTCTTT CASSTGGTTNTEAFF
TRBJ1-3 TRBD1 NA TRBV5-1 TGCGCCAGCAGTCGCGACAGGGAGCCGTCTGGAAACACCATATATTTT CASSRDREPSGNTIYF
TRBJ1-2 NA NA TRBV29-1 TGCAGCGTTGATAGGGGAAGTGATGGCTACACCTTC CSVDRGSDGYTF
TRBJ1-2 NA NA TRBV3-1/TRBV3-2 TGTGCCAGCAGCCGCGTACAGGGAAACTATGGCTACACCTTC CASSRVQGNYGYTF
TRBJ2-2 NA NA TRBV7-2 TGTGCCAGCAGCGCCGCGGACTTTAACACCGGGGAGCTGTTTTTT CASSAADFNTGELFF
TRBJ2-1 TRBD2 NA TRBV6-5 TGTGCCAGCATCGGACTAGCGGGAGTCAAGGAGCAGTTCTTC CASIGLAGVKEQFF
TRBJ2-5 TRBD2 NA TRBV5-4 TGTGCCAGCAGGGCGGGCGGGAGGGCCTGGGAGACCCAGTACTTC CASRAGGRAWETQYF
TRBJ1-2 NA NA TRBV14 TGTGCCACCTCAAGTGGAGGGACGGGACTTCGTGGAAACTATGGCTACACCTTC CATSSGGTGLRGNYGYTF
TRBJ2-1 TRBD2 NA TRBV9 TGTGCCAGCAGCTTAAGGACTAGCTCCTACAATGAGCAGTTCTTC CASSLRTSSYNEQFF
TRBJ1-6 NA NA TRBV4-1 TGCGCCAGCAGCCAAGATTTACCACAACCCTCCTATAATTCACCCCTCCACTTT CASSQDLPQPSYNSPLHF
TRBJ1-2 NA NA TRBV4-3 TGCGCCAGCAGCCAAGAATATCGGGGTTCTAACTATGGCTACACCTTC CASSQEYRGSNYGYTF
TRBJ1-2 TRBD1 NA TRBV4-3 TGCGCCAGCAGCCTCTTTCGCCAGGGGGGCGGCTACACCTTC CASSLFRQGGGYTF
TRBJ2-1 TRBD2 NA TRBV11-2 TGTGCCAGCAGCTCAACGGGACTAGTCCTCAATGAGCAGTTCTTC CASSSTGLVLNEQFF
TRBJ2-3 TRBD1 NA TRBV3-1/TRBV3-2 TGTGCCAGCAGCCAAGTCCTACAGGGGTTGGGGGGCACAGATACGCAGTATTTT CASSQVLQGLGGTDTQYF
TRBJ1-6 TRBD1 NA TRBV3-1/TRBV3-2 TGTGCCAGCAGCCAAGGTGCAGACAGGGGGCGAAATTCACCCCTCCACTTT CASSQGADRGRNSPLHF
TRBJ1-6 TRBD1 once TRBV18 TGTGCCAGCTCACCGGGACAGGGGAACTCACCCCTCCACTTT CASSPGQGNSPLHF
TRBJ1-6 TRBD1 NA TRBV7-8 TGTGCCAGCAGCCCGCGACAGGGAGGCAATTCACCCCTCCACTTT CASSPRQGGNSPLHF
TRBJ1-6 NA NA TRBV6-1 TGTGCCAGCAGTGGGATCCTTAGCGGGGGGAATTCACCCCTCCACTTT CASSGILSGGNSPLHF
TRBJ2-4 NA NA TRBV25-1 TGTGCCACCGGGAGAGAGCGGGTTCCCGGGAAAAACATTCAGTACTTC CATGRERVPGKNIQYF